This T cell receptor (beta chain) derives from a study of cytomegalovirus exposure and HLA in healthy donors. Broader study findings: TCR beta V segments were, for the most part, productive about 87% or about 30% of the time in an earlier analysis. The authors enumerated roughly 160 TCR beta chains as linked to cytomegalovirus.

The primer mix had 60 Vbeta and 13 Jbeta primers. Using immunoSEQ multiplex PCR, the repertoire was profiled, and TCRdb retains in-frame clones only, with some absent. The repertoire holds about 210,000 clones, with over 75% as singletons. Samples came from healthy bone marrow donors. In the case of this clone: The antigen remains unidentified.

The CDR3 covers 13 residues. The V end was cut by 1 base, the J end by 6 bases, with 10 bases between. Germline lookup yields CDR1 SGHAT and CDR2 FQNNGV. The chain has TRBV11-2 and TRBJ2-7, with a tentative D call TRBD2 (6 bases). The specimen sequenced was PBMCs. This TCR was recovered from a woman aged 45-65 years in good health and CMV-seropositive. DNA for the CDR3: TGTGCCAGCAGCTTAGTTAGGGGAGGCGAGCAGTACTTC. This codes for CASSLVRGGEQYF.